One T cell receptor (beta chain) is described in this entry. What antigen it recognizes has not been identified. It has no much larger one-base neighbor in the sample; base qualities were not kept. This sample was taken from a study of a mutant IDH1 vaccine in newly diagnosed glioma (dated by TCRdb to the early 2020s). At the level of the whole study: Of the approximately 33 treated patients, 62.5% were male and about 40% were female, and a mean age of around 40 years was recorded. Prior to enrollment, standard therapy consisting of radiotherapy alone, temozolomide alone, or radiochemotherapy with temozolomide had been administered to patients, with the combination being received by most patients. Peripheral blood was collected at six visits: V03 (baseline), V05, V07, V10, V12 and V13. Longitudinal TCRB deep sequencing was performed for 20 to 25 treated patients wherever samples were available for exploratory analyses.

Study-wide conclusions, independent of this receptor: According to the authors, sample limitations meant that analyses of patient blood samples could not be reproduced. No apparent relationship was observed between pseudoprogression and alterations in the top peripheral T cell clonotypes detected by TCRB sequencing. Immune responses induced by the vaccine were seen in approximately 93% of patients across multiple MHC alleles. Selection of PBMC samples for TCRB deep sequencing was based on availability.

The sample's time point label, in plain terms: baseline, week 1 (first vaccination visit). This sample's treatment or condition label indicates: pre-vaccination baseline after standard-of-care therapy. All donors had newly diagnosed IDH1-mutant astrocytomas of WHO grade 3 or 4 that showed loss of nuclear ATRX. The samples were drawn from NOA16, a multicentre, single-arm, open-label phase I trial in Germany that tested a mutant IDH1 peptide vaccine in humans for the first time. Blood drawn at visit V03 was used as the baseline sample for immunogenicity testing. Genomic DNA for TCRB sequencing was extracted from EDTA blood using the DNeasy Blood and Tissue Kit. Libraries were made using the immunoSEQ multiplex PCR assay. Rearranged TCR beta chain sequences were amplified with the hsTCRB Kit following the manufacturer's protocol. An Illumina MiSeq was used to sequence the TCRB libraries. Regarding the original processing steps: The kit vendor's proprietary platform handled demultiplexing, trimming and gene mapping. TCRdb limited this immuneACCESS table to in-frame rearrangements with V and J called. A share of clones is missing; checked studies link under half to unresolved V genes, and the rest is unexplained. That table supplies the V and J calls and clone size; D and trimming were determined from the DNA. The sample includes about 92,000 clones, with around 80% observed a single time. In total, the top ten clones hold less than 8.5% of the sample.

The CDR3 runs 15 amino acids, cysteine and phenylalanine included. Only the CDR3 portion is preserved as DNA: 45 bases, with reading frame beginning at the first base. Trimming removed 5 bases from V and 3 bases from J, leaving 16 bases between the germline ends. The germline V gene yields SGHDN for CDR1 and FVKESK for CDR2. The V and J genes are TRBV14 and TRBJ1-2; the best D guess is TRBD1, with 5 bases matching. This material consisted of PBMCs, taken from a glioma patient treated with radiotherapy, temozolomide or both. The origin of this receptor is a man aged 40-49 years with glioma. The base sequence is TGTGCCAGCAGCTTTGGGGCCTTGCAAGACTATGGCTACACCTTC. It specifies CASSFGALQDYGYTF. This CDR3, with the reference TRBV14 and TRBJ1-2 proteins standing in past its ends, gives the full variable domain EAGVTQFPSHSVIEKGQTVTLRCDPISGHDNLYWYRRVMGKEIKFLLHFVKESKQDESGMPNNRFLAERTGGTYSTLKVQPAELEDSGVYFCASSFGALQDYGYTFGSGTRLTVV.